The rows below give T cell receptor beta chains drawn from one sample of a study of T cells after yellow fever vaccination. TCRdb re-called the 5' RACE reads through MiXCR, storing one row per CDR3 protein. The sample lists more than 300,000 distinct CDR3 sequences; about 10% were seen once. The input for sequencing was CD4+ T cells sorted from PBMCs, taken 45 days after the yellow fever booster vaccination. These receptors were collected from a young man who received the YFV17D yellow fever vaccine. Each CDR3 is given with its conserved first and last residue. The order of the fields is clone size, J gene, D gene, V gene, CDR3 protein, CDR3 DNA. The D gene is left open where the match is weak. Rows give clone size only sometimes, using once, few, many, or a class for an expanded clone.

>once|TRBJ1-1|.|TRBV5-1
CASRQGVQGSTEAFF
TGCGCCAGCAGGCAGGGTGTTCAGGGCAGCACTGAAGCTTTCTTT
>.|TRBJ1-6|.|TRBV2
CASRRSLGSPLHF
TGTGCCAGCCGACGGAGCTTGGGTTCACCCCTCCACTTT
>few|TRBJ1-5|.|TRBV10-3
CAISGLRAGQPQHF
TGTGCCATCAGTGGACTCAGGGCGGGCCAGCCCCAGCATTTT
>.|TRBJ2-5|TRBD2|TRBV3-1
CASSGRWTSGGAKETQYF
TGTGCCAGCAGTGGCAGATGGACTAGCGGGGGGGCCAAAGAGACCCAGTACTTC
>.|TRBJ2-5|TRBD2|TRBV18
CASSPDTERGETQYF
TGTGCCAGCTCACCCGACACGGAGCGGGGCGAGACCCAGTACTTC
>few|TRBJ2-3|.|TRBV11-3
CASSRGGPDFDTQYF
TGTGCCAGCAGCAGGGGGGGCCCGGATTTCGATACGCAGTATTTT
>few|TRBJ1-6|.|TRBV27
CASRRSGTLDNSPLHF
TGTGCCAGCAGACGCTCCGGGACACTAGATAATTCACCCCTCCACTTT
>many|TRBJ2-3|.|TRBV7-2
CASSLASSDTQYF
TGTGCCAGCAGCTTAGCCAGCTCTGATACGCAGTATTTT
>many|TRBJ1-3|.|TRBV12-3/TRBV12-4
CAGGRAPLGNTIYF
TGTGCCGGGGGAAGGGCGCCGCTTGGAAACACCATATATTTT
>.|TRBJ2-2|.|TRBV11-2
CASSSPKIRTGGNANTGELFF
TGTGCCAGCAGCTCTCCCAAGATACGGACAGGCGGGAACGCGAACACCGGGGAGCTGTTTTTT
>.|TRBJ1-1|.|TRBV12-3/TRBV12-4
CASTSRALGAFF
TGTGCCAGCACCAGCCGGGCTTTGGGGGCTTTCTTT
>.|TRBJ1-5|.|TRBV16
CASSQGQMGQPQHF
TGTGCCAGCAGCCAAGGACAAATGGGGCAGCCCCAGCATTTT
>.|TRBJ1-2|TRBD1|TRBV9
CASSPRLGQGDSYGYTF
TGTGCCAGCAGCCCCCGCCTAGGACAGGGTGATTCCTATGGCTACACCTTC
>few|TRBJ2-1|TRBD2|TRBV29-1
CSVRPPPSGGSSYNEQFF
TGCAGCGTCCGCCCTCCGCCCTCGGGCGGGAGCTCCTACAATGAGCAGTTCTTC
>.|TRBJ2-6|.|TRBV15
CATRADGSSGANVLTF
TGTGCCACCAGAGCCGACGGCAGCTCTGGGGCCAACGTCCTGACTTTC
>.|TRBJ2-5|.|TRBV20-1
CSARINQETQYF
TGCAGTGCTAGAATTAACCAAGAGACCCAGTACTTC
>many|TRBJ2-5|TRBD1|TRBV27
CASSTRGRETQYF
TGTGCCAGCAGTACCAGGGGGCGGGAGACCCAGTACTTC
>.|TRBJ2-1|.|TRBV19
CASGGGGYNEQFF
TGTGCCAGTGGAGGAGGGGGATACAATGAGCAGTTCTTC
>few|TRBJ2-1|.|TRBV7-3
CASSLGPGEYNEQFF
TGTGCCAGCAGCTTAGGGCCGGGGGAATACAATGAGCAGTTCTTC
>.|TRBJ2-1|.|TRBV14
CASSQERGALRFF
TGTGCCAGCAGCCAAGAGCGGGGAGCGTTAAGGTTCTTC
>few|TRBJ2-5|TRBD1|TRBV7-9
CASSLAYRGHRETQYF
TGTGCCAGCAGCTTAGCGTACAGGGGGCATCGAGAGACCCAGTACTTC
>.|TRBJ1-2|.|TRBV7-9
CASSPHSRGGYGYTF
TGTGCCAGCAGCCCACACTCCAGGGGAGGGTATGGCTACACCTTC
>.|TRBJ2-5|.|TRBV5-1
CASSFVGTYDQETQYF
TGCGCCAGCAGCTTTGTAGGGACGTACGATCAAGAGACCCAGTACTTC
>.|TRBJ1-1|.|TRBV6-2/TRBV6-3
CASSPIITNTEAFF
TGTGCCAGCAGTCCTATAATTACGAACACTGAAGCTTTCTTT
>many|TRBJ2-1|TRBD2|TRBV7-9
CASTGGAGSYNEQFF
TGTGCCAGCACTGGAGGAGCGGGGTCGTACAATGAGCAGTTCTTC
>.|TRBJ1-6|.|TRBV18
CASSPPGGGNSPLHF
TGTGCCAGCTCACCACCAGGAGGGGGGAATTCACCCCTCCACTTT
>few|TRBJ1-1|.|TRBV3-1
CASSQGGVGNTEAFF
TGTGCCAGCAGCCAAGGGGGAGTGGGGAACACTGAAGCTTTCTTT
>.|TRBJ2-5|TRBD2|TRBV7-2
CASSHERTSGGPGQETQYF
TGTGCCAGCAGCCATGAAAGGACTAGCGGGGGACCCGGACAAGAGACCCAGTACTTC